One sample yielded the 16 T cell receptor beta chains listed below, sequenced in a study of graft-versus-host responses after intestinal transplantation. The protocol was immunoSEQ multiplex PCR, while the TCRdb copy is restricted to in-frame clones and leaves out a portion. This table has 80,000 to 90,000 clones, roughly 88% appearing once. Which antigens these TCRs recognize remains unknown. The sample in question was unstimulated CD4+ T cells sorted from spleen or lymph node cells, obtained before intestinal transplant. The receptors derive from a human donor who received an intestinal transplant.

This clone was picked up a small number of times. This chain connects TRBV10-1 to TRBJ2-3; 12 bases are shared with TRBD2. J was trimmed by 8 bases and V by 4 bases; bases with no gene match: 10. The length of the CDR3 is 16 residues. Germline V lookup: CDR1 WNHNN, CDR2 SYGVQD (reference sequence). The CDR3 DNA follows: TGCGCCAGCAGTGCCCGGACTAGCGGGGCCGGGGGTACGCAGTATTTT. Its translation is CASSARTSGAGGTQYF.

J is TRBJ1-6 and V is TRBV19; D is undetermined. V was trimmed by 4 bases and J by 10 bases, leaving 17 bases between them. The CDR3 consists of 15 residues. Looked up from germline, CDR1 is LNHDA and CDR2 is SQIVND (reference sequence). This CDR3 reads CASSTTPDPGSPLHF. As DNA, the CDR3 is TGTGCCAGTAGTACTACGCCGGATCCGGGATCACCCCTCCACTTT.

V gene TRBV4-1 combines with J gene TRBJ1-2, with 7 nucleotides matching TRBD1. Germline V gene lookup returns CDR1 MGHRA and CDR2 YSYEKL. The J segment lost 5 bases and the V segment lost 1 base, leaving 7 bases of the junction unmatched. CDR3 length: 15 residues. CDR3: CASSQVLSGGYGYTF. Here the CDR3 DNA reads TGCGCCAGCAGCCAAGTACTGTCAGGGGGGTATGGCTACACCTTC.

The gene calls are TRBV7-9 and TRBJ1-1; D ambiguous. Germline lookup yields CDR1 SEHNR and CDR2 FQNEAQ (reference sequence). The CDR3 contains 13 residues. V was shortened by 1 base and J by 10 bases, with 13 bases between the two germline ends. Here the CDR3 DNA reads TGTGCCAGCAGCTTAGGGGCAGCCCATGGAGCTTTCTTT. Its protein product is CASSLGAAHGAFF.

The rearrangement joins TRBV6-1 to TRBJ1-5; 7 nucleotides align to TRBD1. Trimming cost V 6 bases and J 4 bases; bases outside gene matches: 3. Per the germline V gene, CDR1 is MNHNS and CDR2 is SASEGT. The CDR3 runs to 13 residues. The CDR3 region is CASSDRVNQPQHF. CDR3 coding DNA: TGTGCCAGCAGCGACAGGGTTAATCAGCCCCAGCATTTT.

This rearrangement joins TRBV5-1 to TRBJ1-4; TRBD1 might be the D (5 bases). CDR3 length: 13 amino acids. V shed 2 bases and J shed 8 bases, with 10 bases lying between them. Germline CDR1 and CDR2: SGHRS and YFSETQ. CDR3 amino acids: CASSFGANEKLFF. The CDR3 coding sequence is TGCGCCAGCAGCTTTGGGGCAAACGAAAAACTGTTTTTT.

Here the CDR3 DNA reads TGTGCCAGCTCACCGAGCCTCCCGGGGAGCACAGATACGCAGTATTTT. Translation gives CASSPSLPGSTDTQYF. The rearrangement joins TRBV18 to TRBJ2-3, with D maybe TRBD2 (5 bases). The CDR3 extends over 16 amino acids. V was shortened by 3 bases and J by 0 bases, with 13 bases between the two germline ends. CDR1 KGHSH and CDR2 LQKENI come from the germline V gene.

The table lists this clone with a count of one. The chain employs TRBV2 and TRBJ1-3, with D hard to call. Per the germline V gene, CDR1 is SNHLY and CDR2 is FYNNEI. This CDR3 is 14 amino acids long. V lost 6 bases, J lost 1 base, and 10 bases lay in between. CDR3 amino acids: CASRARGSGNTIYF. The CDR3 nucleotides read TGTGCCAGCAGGGCCCGCGGGTCTGGAAACACCATATATTTT.

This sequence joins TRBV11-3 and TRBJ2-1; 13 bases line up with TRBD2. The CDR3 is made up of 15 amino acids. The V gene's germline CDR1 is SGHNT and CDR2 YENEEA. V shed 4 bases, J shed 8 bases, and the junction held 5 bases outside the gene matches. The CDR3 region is CASSSRTSGGYEQFF. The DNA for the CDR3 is TGTGCCAGCAGCTCACGGACTAGCGGGGGCTATGAGCAGTTCTTC.

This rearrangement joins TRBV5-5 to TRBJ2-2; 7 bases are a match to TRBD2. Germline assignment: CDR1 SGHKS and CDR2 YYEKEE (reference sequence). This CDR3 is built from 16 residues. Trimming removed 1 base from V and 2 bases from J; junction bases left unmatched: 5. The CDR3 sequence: CASSLRLAVNTGELFF. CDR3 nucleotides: TGTGCCAGCAGCTTGCGGCTAGCGGTTAACACCGGGGAGCTGTTTTTT.

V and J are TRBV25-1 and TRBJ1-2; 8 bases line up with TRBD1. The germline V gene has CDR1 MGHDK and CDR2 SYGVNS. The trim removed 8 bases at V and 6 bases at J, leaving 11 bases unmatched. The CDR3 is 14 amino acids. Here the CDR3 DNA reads TGTGCCAGCTTGAGGGGGACAGGTCTTGATGGCTACACCTTC. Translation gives CASLRGTGLDGYTF.

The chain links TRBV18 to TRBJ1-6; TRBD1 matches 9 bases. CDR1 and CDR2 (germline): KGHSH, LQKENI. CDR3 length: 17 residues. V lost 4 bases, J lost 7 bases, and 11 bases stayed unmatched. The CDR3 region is CASSLTGGDAGNSPLHF. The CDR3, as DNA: TGTGCCAGCTCACTCACAGGGGGCGATGCGGGAAATTCACCCCTCCACTTT. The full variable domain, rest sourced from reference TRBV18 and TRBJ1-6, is NAGVMQNPRHLVRRRGQEARLRCSPMKGHSHVYWYRQLPEEGLKFMVYLQKENIIDESGMPKERFSAEFPKEGPSILRIQQVVRGDSAAYFCASSLTGGDAGNSPLHFGNGTRLTVT.

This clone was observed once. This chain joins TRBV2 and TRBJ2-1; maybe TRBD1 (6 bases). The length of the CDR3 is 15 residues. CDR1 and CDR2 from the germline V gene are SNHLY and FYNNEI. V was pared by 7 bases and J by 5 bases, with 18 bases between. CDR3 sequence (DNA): TGTGCCAGCACCTTGACAGGACCTTGGGACAATGAGCAGTTCTTC. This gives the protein CASTLTGPWDNEQFF.

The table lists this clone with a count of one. CDR3 sequence reads: CASSPPGRWVNEQFF. The CDR3 DNA reads as TGTGCCAGCAGCCCTCCAGGGAGGTGGGTCAATGAGCAGTTCTTC. The chain has TRBV7-9 and TRBJ2-1; D is perhaps TRBD2 (6 bases). Trimming left V 5 bases short and J 6 bases short, with 17 bases between. The length of the CDR3 is 15 residues. CDR1 SEHNR and CDR2 FQNEAQ come from the germline V gene (reference sequence).

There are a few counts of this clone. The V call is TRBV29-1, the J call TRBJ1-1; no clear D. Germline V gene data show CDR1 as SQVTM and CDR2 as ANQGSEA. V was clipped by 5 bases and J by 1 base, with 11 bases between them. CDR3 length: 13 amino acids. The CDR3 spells CSVSEQKNTEAFF. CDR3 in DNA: TGCAGCGTTAGTGAACAGAAGAACACTGAAGCTTTCTTT. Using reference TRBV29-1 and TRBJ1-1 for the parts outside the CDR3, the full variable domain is SAVISQKPSRDICQRGTSLTIQCQVDSQVTMMFWYRQQPGQSLTLIATANQGSEATYESGFVIDKFPISRPNLTFSTLTVSNMSPEDSSIYLCSVSEQKNTEAFFGQGTRLTVV.

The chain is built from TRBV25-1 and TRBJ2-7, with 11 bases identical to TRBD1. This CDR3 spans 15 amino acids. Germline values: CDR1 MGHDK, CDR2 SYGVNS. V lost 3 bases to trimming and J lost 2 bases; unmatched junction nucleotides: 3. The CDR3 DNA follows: TGTGCCAGCAGTGACCCGGGACAGGGGGCCTACGAGCAGTACTTC. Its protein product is CASSDPGQGAYEQYF.